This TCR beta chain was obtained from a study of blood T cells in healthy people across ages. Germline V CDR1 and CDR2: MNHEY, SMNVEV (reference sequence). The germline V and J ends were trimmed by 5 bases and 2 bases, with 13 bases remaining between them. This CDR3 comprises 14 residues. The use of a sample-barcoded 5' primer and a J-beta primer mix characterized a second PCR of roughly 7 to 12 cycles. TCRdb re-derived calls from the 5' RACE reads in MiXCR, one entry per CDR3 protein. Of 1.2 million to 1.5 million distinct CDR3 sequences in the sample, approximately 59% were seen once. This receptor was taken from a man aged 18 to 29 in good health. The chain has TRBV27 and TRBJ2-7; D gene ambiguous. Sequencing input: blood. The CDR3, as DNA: TGTGCCAGCAGTCCGAATGACGGCACCTACGAGCAGTACTTC. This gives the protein CASSPNDGTYEQYF.